This passage covers 5 T cell receptor beta chains from one sample sequenced in a study of blood T cell repertoires in COVID-19. Profiled with immunoSEQ multiplex PCR; TCRdb holds only in-frame clones, not every one. Of under 200,000 clones listed, 83% are singletons. Material for sequencing was peripheral blood. All receptors come from a woman between 35 and 50 years old with acute or convalescent COVID-19.

Comment on this clone: It may be a read error: a sequence one base away is much more abundant. The chain uses TRBV27 and TRBJ2-7; 8 bases are shared with TRBD2. The CDR3 contains 13 residues. After removal of 3 bases from V and 4 bases from J, the junction contained 2 bases not matched to a gene. Germline values: CDR1 MNHEY, CDR2 SMNVEV (reference sequence). CDR3: CASSFSGKYEQYF. For the CDR3, the DNA is TGTGCCAGCAGTTTTAGCGGGAAGTACGAGCAGTACTTC.

The V call is TRBV2, the J call TRBJ2-7, with 9 positions matching TRBD1. From germline, CDR1 is SNHLY and CDR2 FYNNEI. CDR3 size: 14 residues. Trimming cost V 5 bases and J 5 bases; bases outside gene matches: 7. The CDR3 loop reads CASSYTGGLDEQYF. In nucleotides, the CDR3 is TGTGCCAGCAGTTACACAGGGGGCCTTGACGAGCAGTACTTC.

This clone turned up a few times. The chain links TRBV21-1 to TRBJ1-5; TRBD1 is the table's D call, not checked against the DNA. TRBV21-1 is tagged as a pseudogene. The length of the CDR3 is 15 residues. The CDR3 region is CASTSGTAGNQPQHF. CDR3 in DNA: TGTGCCAGCACCTCCGGGACAGCAGGCAATCAGCCCCAGCATTTT.

The V gene is TRBV6-5, the J gene TRBJ2-1; TRBD2 matches 8 bases. The germline V gene encodes CDR1 MNHEY and CDR2 SVGAGI. CDR3 length: 14 residues. V lost 2 bases and J lost 6; bases outside the gene matches: 3. The CDR3 reads CASSYAGGGNEQFF. The CDR3 coding sequence is TGTGCCAGCAGTTACGCGGGGGGAGGCAATGAGCAGTTCTTC.

The CDR3, as DNA: TGTGCCAGCCACTTAGACTGGGGGGGAGAGACCCAGTACTTC. Its protein is CASHLDWGGETQYF. The chain carries TRBV5-8 and TRBJ2-5; TRBD2 agrees at 7 bases. Losses at the gene ends were 7 bases for V and 4 bases for J; bases not matched to a gene: 10. Germline CDR1 SGHTS, CDR2 YDEGEE. This CDR3 has 14 residues.